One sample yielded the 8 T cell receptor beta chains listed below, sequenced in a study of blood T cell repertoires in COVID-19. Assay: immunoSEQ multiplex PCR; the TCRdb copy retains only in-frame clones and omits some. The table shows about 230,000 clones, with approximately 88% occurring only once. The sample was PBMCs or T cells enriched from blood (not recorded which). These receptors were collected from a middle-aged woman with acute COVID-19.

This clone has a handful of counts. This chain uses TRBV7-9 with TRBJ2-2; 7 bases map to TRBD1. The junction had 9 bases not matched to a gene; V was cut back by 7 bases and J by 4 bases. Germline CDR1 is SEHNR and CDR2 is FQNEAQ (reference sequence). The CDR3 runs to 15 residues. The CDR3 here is CASITTGAVTGELFF. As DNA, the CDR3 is TGTGCCAGCATCACTACAGGGGCGGTCACCGGGGAGCTGTTTTTT.

The CDR3 loop reads CASSLRDRVGKLFF. In DNA, the CDR3 is TGTGCCAGCAGCCTTCGGGACAGGGTAGGAAAACTGTTTTTT. J is TRBJ1-4 and V is TRBV7-2; TRBD1 matches 9 bases. V lost 5 bases to trimming and J lost 10 bases; unmatched junction nucleotides: 8. The CDR3 has 14 amino acids. CDR1 and CDR2 (germline): SGHTA, FQGNSA.

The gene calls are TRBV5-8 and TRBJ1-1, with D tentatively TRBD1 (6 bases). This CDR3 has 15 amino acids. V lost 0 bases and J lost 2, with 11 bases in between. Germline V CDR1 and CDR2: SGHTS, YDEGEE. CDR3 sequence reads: CASSLGTAYNTEAFF. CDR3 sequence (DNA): TGTGCCAGCAGCTTGGGGACAGCTTACAACACTGAAGCTTTCTTT.

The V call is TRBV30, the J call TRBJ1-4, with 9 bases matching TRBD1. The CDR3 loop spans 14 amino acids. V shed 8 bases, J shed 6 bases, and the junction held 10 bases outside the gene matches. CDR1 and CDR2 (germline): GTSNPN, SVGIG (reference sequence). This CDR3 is CAVDRGQGYEKLFF. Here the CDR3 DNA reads TGTGCCGTAGATAGGGGACAGGGATATGAAAAACTGTTTTTT.

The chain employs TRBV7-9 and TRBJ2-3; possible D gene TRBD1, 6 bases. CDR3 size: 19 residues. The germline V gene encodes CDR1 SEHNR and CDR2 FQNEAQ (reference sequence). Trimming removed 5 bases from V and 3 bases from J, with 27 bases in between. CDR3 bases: TGTGCCAGCAGCATAGGACCCAGGGGCCGCGCAATTGGTACAGATACGCAGTATTTT. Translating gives CASSIGPRGRAIGTDTQYF.

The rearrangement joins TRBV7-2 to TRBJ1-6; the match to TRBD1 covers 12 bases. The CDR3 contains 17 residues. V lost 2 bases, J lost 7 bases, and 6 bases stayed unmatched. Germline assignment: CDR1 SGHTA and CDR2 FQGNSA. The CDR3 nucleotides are TGTGCCAGCAGCTTATGGGGACAGGGGGCAGTAAATTCACCCCTCCACTTT. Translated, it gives CASSLWGQGAVNSPLHF.

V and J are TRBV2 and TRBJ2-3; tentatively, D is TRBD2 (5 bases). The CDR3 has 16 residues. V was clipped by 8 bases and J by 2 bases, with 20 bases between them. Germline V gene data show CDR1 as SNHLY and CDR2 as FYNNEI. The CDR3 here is CASWALAAADTDTQYF. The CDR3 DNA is TGTGCCAGCTGGGCACTGGCAGCGGCCGACACAGATACGCAGTATTTT.

The CDR3 region is CASSSTGDYGYTF. CDR3 coding DNA: TGCGCCAGCAGCTCTACAGGAGACTATGGCTACACCTTC. V and J are TRBV5-1 and TRBJ1-2; TRBD1 might be the D (5 bases). V lost 3 bases to trimming and J lost 3 bases, with 9 bases between them. The CDR3 runs 13 residues. CDR1 SGHRS and CDR2 YFSETQ come from the germline V gene.